This T cell receptor beta chain was captured in a study of T-cell reconstitution after alpha-beta-depleted transplantation in children. This clonotype was observed many times. The antigen remains undetermined. Study-wide findings and caveats: Surviving recipient T cells and thymic progenitors accounted for the high day-60 TCRbeta diversity observed in some patients. T-cell numbers and diversity one year post-transplant derived largely from freshly generated T cells. Reportedly, only several hundred clones from non-depleted graft cells drove alpha-beta T-cell counts at about two months.

Germline V gene lookup returns CDR1 SGHRS and CDR2 YFSETQ. With V trimmed by 6 bases and J by 10 bases, 7 bases remained unmatched. CDR3 length equals 13 residues. Researchers prepared the TCRbeta library using unique molecular identifiers, the study reports. MiXCR, run by TCRdb on the PCR reads, gives a single entry per CDR3 protein. This sample has under 750,000 distinct CDR3 sequences, with about 23% found just once. The sequencing used PBMCs, mostly from graft donor cells, collected 360 days after TCRalphabeta/CD19-depleted stem cell transplant. The chain links TRBV5-1 to TRBJ2-1, with 10 positions matching TRBD1. The sequence derives from a boy under two years old who had a stem cell transplant for acute myeloid leukemia, so the T cells may come from the graft donor. In nucleotides, the CDR3 is TGCGCCAGCATGCGGACAGGGGGTGTGGAGCAGTTCTTC. It yields the protein CASMRTGGVEQFF.